The rows below give T cell receptor beta chains drawn from one sample of a study of OX40 agonist ivuxolimab in advanced cancers. Assay used: immunoSEQ multiplex PCR; TCRdb lists only in-frame clones, some missing. The data contain some 150,000 clones, approximately 94% of them singletons. The material was CD4+ or CD8+ T cells sorted from blood, obtained in a trial of the OX40 agonist ivuxolimab. These receptors all stem from an adult with an advanced solid tumor such as melanoma, head and neck, liver or kidney cancer. The CDR3 runs from the conserved cysteine through the conserved F or W. The order of the fields is clone size, V gene, J gene, D gene, CDR3 DNA, CDR3 protein. The D gene is left open where the match is weak. Rows may omit the clone size; those that give it use once, few, many or a size class.

>few|TRBV6-5|TRBJ1-5|TRBD1
TGTGCCAGCGGCTCGGGACAGGGAGGTCAGCCCCAGCATTTT
CASGSGQGGQPQHF
>NA|TRBV5-1|TRBJ1-4|TRBD1
TGCGCCAGCAGCCCCGACAGGGGGCCGGATGAAAAACTGTTTTTT
CASSPDRGPDEKLFF
>NA|TRBV30|TRBJ1-6|NA
TGTGCCTGGAGTGTATCGTGCAGGGTCGATTCACCCCTCCACTTT
CAWSVSCRVDSPLHF
>NA|TRBV27|TRBJ1-1|TRBD1
TGTGCCAGCAGTTTTTCACTTCCGGGACAGGGGTACACTGAAGCTTTCTTT
CASSFSLPGQGYTEAFF
>NA|TRBV7-6|TRBJ1-1|TRBD1
TGTGCCAGCAGCTCCCGACAGGGGAGGAACACTGAAGCTTTCTTT
CASSSRQGRNTEAFF
>NA|TRBV27|TRBJ1-1|TRBD1
TGTGCCAGCAGGTACAGGGGAGGTCGGGGTAGGATGAACACTGAAGCTTTCTTT
CASRYRGGRGRMNTEAFF
>NA|TRBV30|TRBJ2-7|TRBD1
TGTGCCTGGAAACAGGGGTCCTCCTACGAGCAGTACTTC
CAWKQGSSYEQYF
>NA|TRBV5-1|TRBJ2-3|TRBD1
TGCGCCAGCAGCTTAGGGACAGGGACGAGCACAGATACGCAGTATTTT
CASSLGTGTSTDTQYF
>NA|TRBV6-1|TRBJ2-3|NA
TGTGCCAGCACGAAGAGGGGGACAGATACGCAGTATTTT
CASTKRGTDTQYF
>once|TRBV5-1|TRBJ2-3|TRBD2
TGCGCCAGCAGCTTAACTAGCGGGAGTGTCACAGATACGCAGTATTTT
CASSLTSGSVTDTQYF
>NA|TRBV5-1|TRBJ1-3|NA
TGCGCCAGCAGTTTGGGTACTGGAAACACCATATATTTT
CASSLGTGNTIYF
>NA|TRBV7-3|TRBJ2-1|TRBD2
TGTGCCAGCAGCTTAAGGGGTTGGCGGGAGGGCCGTCTAAAAGGCTATGAGCAGTTCTTC
CASSLRGWREGRLKGYEQFF
>NA|TRBV5-1|TRBJ2-3|NA
TGCGCCAGCAGCTTGGTGGCAGCTAGCACAGATACGCAGTATTTT
CASSLVAASTDTQYF
>NA|TRBV30|TRBJ2-2|TRBD2
TGTGCCTGGAGTGCAACGACTAGCGGGAGGGCATCCGGGGAGCTGTTTTTT
CAWSATTSGRASGELFF
>NA|TRBV7-2|TRBJ2-7|TRBD1
TGTGCCAGCAGCTCTAGACCAGGGGGCTCCTACGAGCAGTACTTC
CASSSRPGGSYEQYF
>NA|TRBV7-8|TRBJ2-7|TRBD2
TGTGCCAGCAGCCCAAAGAGCGGGGGGCCCTACGAGCAGTACTTC
CASSPKSGGPYEQYF
>NA|TRBV21-1|TRBJ1-1|NA
TGTGCCAGCAGCAAATACAGGAACACTGAAGCTTTCTTT
CASSKYRNTEAFF
>once|TRBV7-9|TRBJ2-3|NA
TGTGCCAGCAGCACTGGGGCGGGGCCCACAGATACGCAGTATTTT
CASSTGAGPTDTQYF
>NA|TRBV2|TRBJ1-2|TRBD1
TGTGCCAGCGTCAGGGGGCAGGGCCTTAACTATGGCTACACCTTC
CASVRGQGLNYGYTF
>NA|TRBV5-4|TRBJ2-2|NA
TGTGCCAGCAGCCAATATAACACCGGGGAGCTGTTTTTT
CASSQYNTGELFF
>NA|TRBV7-2|TRBJ1-1|NA
TGTGCCAGCAGCTTAGGTGTCAGTCTTATGAACACTGAAGCTTTCTTT
CASSLGVSLMNTEAFF
>NA|TRBV14|TRBJ2-3|NA
TGTGCCAGCAGCCAAATCAGGGGACTTAGCACAGATACGCAGTATTTT
CASSQIRGLSTDTQYF